A selection of T cell receptor beta chains follows, all from one sample in a study of somatic mutations in cytotoxic T cells in rheumatoid arthritis. Assay used: immunoSEQ multiplex PCR; TCRdb lists only in-frame clones, some missing. The profile shows about 25,000 clones, 82% of them singletons. The specimen was CD8+ T cells sorted from blood. Receptor source: a man over 45 in good health. The CDR3 runs from the conserved cysteine through the conserved F or W. The listing skips clone size in some rows; elsewhere it reads once, few, many or a size class.

v_gene	abundance	j_gene	CDR3aa
TRBV2	-	TRBJ2-5	CASSLRTGQGETQYF
TRBV11-2	-	TRBJ1-2	CASSYIQRVGRGYGYTF
TRBV6-5	-	TRBJ2-7	CASKAGTSVSYEQYF
TRBV4-1	-	-	CASSPGGYEQYF
TRBV28	-	TRBJ2-6	CASTTGQSHSGANVLTF
TRBV2	-	TRBJ1-6	CASSEGGIQNSPLHF
TRBV20-1	-	TRBJ1-1	CSARQGTEAFF
TRBV4-1	-	TRBJ2-3	CASSPSGRIFSTDTQYF
TRBV7-9	-	TRBJ2-3	CASSFRTGAPDTQYF
TRBV5-6	-	TRBJ2-7	CASSGGAGSDPYEQYF
TRBV7-9	-	TRBJ2-1	CASSLAGTYNEQFF
TRBV5-5	once	TRBJ2-1	CASNQAESSYNEQFF
TRBV13	-	TRBJ2-3	CASSLARAGGLTDTQYF
TRBV10-3	-	TRBJ2-7	CAISESREQYF
TRBV9	once	TRBJ2-1	CASSVVGVGSGFNEQFF
TRBV29-1	-	TRBJ1-2	CSARTGSGGYTF
TRBV10-2	-	TRBJ2-7	CASSRQNYEQYF
TRBV27	-	TRBJ2-1	CASSLGVYGNEQFF
TRBV25-1	few	TRBJ2-7	CASSAGTLPYF
TRBV12-2	few	TRBJ1-4	CASRLAIYPTGPSSEKLFF
TRBV7-2	-	TRBJ2-1	CASSSYRQGRGGQFF
TRBV7-7	few	TRBJ2-1	CASSPTTSGRSNEQFF
TRBV29-1	-	TRBJ2-3	CSVVSTPTDTQYF
TRBV6-1	-	TRBJ2-4	CASSEGQGFAKNIQYF
TRBV7-9	few	TRBJ2-7	CASSGRLGGYEQYF
TRBV10-3	-	TRBJ1-1	CAISEVDKAFF
TRBV7-9	-	TRBJ2-3	CAIPTRTSRDTQYF
TRBV30	-	TRBJ2-3	CAWSPPNREDTQYF
TRBV10-1	-	TRBJ1-1	CASSAISRTGDTEAFF
TRBV14	-	TRBJ2-5	CASSQGTKFQETQYF
TRBV19	-	TRBJ2-3	CASSIGGNPQYF
TRBV19	-	TRBJ2-1	CASSMGLAGSGGQFF
TRBV9	-	TRBJ1-4	CASSPREGKTNEKLFF
TRBV11-3	-	TRBJ2-7	CASSYGRNEQYF
TRBV27	-	TRBJ2-3	CASSRDRETDTQYF
TRBV6-5	once	TRBJ2-7	CASSWTGGSSYEQYF
TRBV10-3	-	TRBJ2-7	CAISEPRTFHEQYF
TRBV5-6	-	TRBJ2-1	CASSPGGGDEQFF
TRBV29-1	-	TRBJ2-1	CSGILVGEQFF
TRBV23-1	-	TRBJ2-3	CASSHLDRRQQQSTDTQYF
TRBV27	-	TRBJ1-5	CASSSAGQPQHF
TRBV9	-	TRBJ1-1	CASSPGLGGGTEAFF
TRBV19	-	TRBJ1-5	CASSIGFTGQSNQPQHF
TRBV2	once	TRBJ2-1	CASSQRAVGHLLEGEQFF
TRBV5-1	-	TRBJ2-3	CASSLERMSSTDTQYF
TRBV5-4	-	TRBJ2-2	CASSWWVPRGTGELFF
TRBV7-9	medium-sized	TRBJ1-1	CASSSRQENTEAFF
TRBV30	-	TRBJ2-1	CAWSYGYGPYNEQFF
TRBV11-1	once	TRBJ2-1	CASSLFQGLTSGRNNEQFF
TRBV9	-	TRBJ2-7	CASSKGQQLSYEQYF
TRBV7-6	-	TRBJ2-1	CASSYTASLGDEQFF
TRBV6-1	-	TRBJ1-3	CASSEGLDRVGFGNTIYF
TRBV27	-	TRBJ2-7	CASSHGQGLYEQYF
TRBV27	-	TRBJ2-1	CASSLSQLNEQFF
TRBV5-6	-	TRBJ2-7	CASSLGTGGAREQYF
TRBV6-5	-	TRBJ1-1	CASRRPLGTEAFF
TRBV6-5	-	TRBJ2-7	CASSYGEGATSYEQYF
TRBV11-3	-	TRBJ2-2	CASSPRTGPNTGELFF